This T cell receptor beta chain is drawn from a study of siplizumab effects on memory and regulatory T cells. Study-level findings and limits: Fewer alloreactive sequences mapped to unstimulated CD4+ memory cells under siplizumab. Whether the proliferating Tregs (from siplizumab cultures) were suppressive was not confirmed. Naive T cells apparently outstripped memory cells in diversity and seemed major alloresponse contributors.

Germline loops: CDR1 LGHNT, CDR2 FRNRAP. CDR3 length: 16 residues. The J segment lost 1 base and the V segment lost 6 bases, leaving 11 bases of the junction unmatched. TCR templates numbering 80,000 to 100,000 were assayed per sample. The data were produced by immunoSEQ multiplex PCR, yet TCRdb's version contains in-frame clones alone and is incomplete. The repertoire has about 100,000 clones, approximately 91% of them found once; the top ten carry about 0.15%. Points on this clone: The target antigen is unknown.

This receptor was identified in a human donor in good health. The sequenced sample was CD4+ T cells sorted from blood. J is TRBJ1-1 and V is TRBV12-5; TRBD1 matches 7 bases. The CDR3 DNA reads as TGTGCTAGTGGACCAGGGACAGCTAAGGAGAACACTGAAGCTTTCTTT. Translated: CASGPGTAKENTEAFF.